The 7 T cell receptor beta chains reported below all come from one sample, sequenced in a study of T-cell reconstitution after alpha-beta-depleted transplantation in children (dated by TCRdb to about 2016). Library preparation employed PCR. The run used an Illumina HiSeq 2500. TCR libraries were prepared with molecular barcoding, using unique molecular identifiers to normalize TCRbeta repertoire quantification. The public sequencing data were trimmed at Q25 with fastp and processed into clonotypes with MiXCR by TCRdb, which kept only in-frame beta chains. Under each unique CDR3 protein, matching rows form one entry showing the most common genes and DNA. Within this sample are about 360,000 distinct CDR3 sequences, with 13% of them counted one time only. Around 4% of the sample rests with the top ten. The sample here was PBMCs, taken from the stem cell graft. All receptors come from a human donor who donated a stem cell graft to a child with Fanconi anemia.

This clonotype was found many times. The chain uses TRBV5-1 and TRBJ2-2; D call uncertain. Looked up from germline, CDR1 is SGHRS and CDR2 is YFSETQ. The CDR3 sequence is 16 residues long. Trimming shortened V by 5 bases and J by 1 base, and 15 bases separated the two germline ends. The CDR3 here is CASSRTELLNTGELFF. CDR3 DNA: TGCGCCAGCAGTAGAACAGAACTCTTGAACACCGGGGAGCTGTTTTTT.

The chain recombines TRBV4-3 with TRBJ2-1; D remains ambiguous. CDR3 length: 13 residues. V lost 2 bases and J 3 bases, leaving 5 bases between the germline ends. Per the germline V gene, CDR1 is LGHNA and CDR2 is YSLEER. The CDR3 loop is CASSQTDYNEQFF. The CDR3 DNA reads as TGCGCCAGCAGCCAAACAGACTACAATGAGCAGTTCTTC.

Only a few counts were recorded for this clonotype. This chain uses TRBV3-1 with TRBJ2-7; D is unresolved. This CDR3 region has 15 residues. V dropped 4 bases and J dropped 0 bases, with 13 bases sitting between them. The germline CDR1 and CDR2 sequences are LGHDT and YNNKEL (reference sequence). The chain's CDR3 is CASSRPDGYSYEQYF. The DNA of the CDR3 is TGTGCCAGCAGCCGGCCCGACGGCTACTCCTACGAGCAGTACTTC.

As to this clonotype: This may be a read error: a much more frequent sequence differs by one nucleotide. V usage is TRBV4-3 and J usage is TRBJ2-3; 9 positions agree with TRBD2. In germline, CDR1 is LGHNA, CDR2 YSLEER. This CDR3 region has 16 residues. DNA for the CDR3: TGCGTCAGCAGCCAAGATTTAGCGGGGGCCACAGATACGCAGTATTTT. Protein product: CVSSQDLAGATDTQYF.

The chain employs TRBV19 and TRBJ2-1, with 7 bases aligning to TRBD1. The CDR3 covers 13 residues. CDR1 and CDR2 from the germline V gene are LNHDA and SQIVND (reference sequence). The V segment lost 7 bases and the J segment 14 bases; nucleotides outside the gene matches: 14. The CDR3 DNA is TGTGCCAGTAAGCTGGTTTCAGGGGGTCGAAAGTTCTTC. This codes for CASKLVSGGRKFF.

The table lists this clonotype with many counts. The chain combines TRBV14 with TRBJ2-5; D remains unclear. The V end lost 0 bases, the J end lost 4 bases, and 15 bases lay between the germline ends. The CDR3 loop spans 16 amino acids. Germline loops: CDR1 SGHDN, CDR2 FVKESK. CDR3: CASSQESGRMAETQYF. In DNA, the CDR3 is TGTGCCAGCAGCCAAGAATCCGGTCGTATGGCAGAGACCCAGTACTTC.

This clonotype turned up a few times. The chain combines TRBV20-1 with TRBJ2-3; unclear D gene. The CDR3 loop spans 14 amino acids. The V and J ends lost 1 base and 2 bases respectively, with 10 bases between them. Germline V gene sequence: CDR1 DFQATT, CDR2 SNEGSKA (reference sequence). The chain's CDR3 is CSARVSHHTDTQYF. CDR3 nucleotides: TGCAGTGCTAGAGTTTCACACCACACAGATACGCAGTATTTT.